Sequencing of this TCR beta chain was carried out in a study of OX40 agonist ivuxolimab in advanced cancers. Looking at the study overall: Hepatocellular carcinoma, melanoma, renal cell or head and neck cancer was diagnosed in the dose-escalation patients.

General study results and limits: Not determined was the antigen specificity of the expanded peripheral T cells. Normalized T-cell clonal expansion was also low in a subset of nonresponders.

V dropped 6 bases and J dropped 3; count of bases not matched to a gene: 10. The CDR3 consists of 17 residues. The germline V gene has CDR1 MNHEY and CDR2 SMNVEV (reference sequence). This clone occurred once. Its antigen is undetermined. TCRdb's copy holds only in-frame clones and misses some; the assay was immunoSEQ multiplex PCR. The sample contains approximately 80,000 clones, around 94% of which appear only once. Sequencing was performed on CD4+ or CD8+ T cells sorted from blood, taken in a trial of the OX40 agonist ivuxolimab. This chain uses TRBV27 with TRBJ2-6; 8 positions agree with TRBD1. This clonotype originated in an adult with an advanced solid tumor such as melanoma, head and neck, liver or kidney cancer. CDR3 nucleotide sequence: TGTGCCAGCAGCTCAGGGCAGGGGGCTTTTGGGGCCAACGTCCTGACTTTC. Protein product: CASSSGQGAFGANVLTF.